A single T cell receptor (beta chain) is shown here with its context. With 2 bases removed from V and 3 bases from J, the gap between germline ends came to 10 bases. CDR3 length: 14 amino acids. CDR1 and CDR2 (germline): LNHNV, YYDKDF (reference sequence). Original processing methods: From reference gene primer amplification, estimates of nucleated cell counts were derived. Only in-frame clones appear in the TCRdb table, and some are missing; sequencing was by immunoSEQ multiplex PCR. V and J calls and clone size are those listed in that table; D and trimming were worked out from the DNA. The sample shows roughly 100,000 clones, 91% of them seen only once. These data belong to a study of blood T cell repertoires in COVID-19. Looking at the study overall: Whether acute or convalescent, the COVID-19 samples came from the United States, Italy and Spain. PBMCs, B-cell-depleted T cells, or T cells provided the cDNA or gDNA that made up the material.

Input material: peripheral blood. The receptor's source is a man aged 18 to 29 with acute or convalescent COVID-19. The J gene is TRBJ1-1, the V gene TRBV15; perhaps TRBD1 as D (5 bases). This CDR3 is CATSRSTGYTEAFF. CDR3 DNA: TGTGCCACCAGCAGATCCACAGGCTACACTGAAGCTTTCTTT.